This T cell receptor beta chain was sequenced during a study of cytomegalovirus exposure and HLA in healthy donors. Study-wide results and limits: Association of 16,951 TCR beta sequences with HLA alleles was found at 0.05 false discovery rate in a later analysis.

This clone has just one count. Its antigen is still unknown. The PCR ran on 60 Vbeta and 13 Jbeta primers. Only in-frame clones appear in the TCRdb table, and some are missing; sequencing was by immunoSEQ multiplex PCR. The profile shows under 110,000 clones, roughly four fifths of them singletons. Germline V lookup: CDR1 SNHLY, CDR2 FYNNEI. V was trimmed by 4 bases and J by 6 bases, leaving 9 bases between them. The CDR3 has 13 amino acids. The chain recombines TRBV2 with TRBJ1-4; D gene unclear. This TCR was recovered from a man between 45 and 60 years old in good health and CMV-seronegative. Material: PBMCs. The CDR3 DNA reads TGTGCCAGCAGTGTCCTCGGGGATGAAAAACTGTTTTTT. Translating gives CASSVLGDEKLFF.